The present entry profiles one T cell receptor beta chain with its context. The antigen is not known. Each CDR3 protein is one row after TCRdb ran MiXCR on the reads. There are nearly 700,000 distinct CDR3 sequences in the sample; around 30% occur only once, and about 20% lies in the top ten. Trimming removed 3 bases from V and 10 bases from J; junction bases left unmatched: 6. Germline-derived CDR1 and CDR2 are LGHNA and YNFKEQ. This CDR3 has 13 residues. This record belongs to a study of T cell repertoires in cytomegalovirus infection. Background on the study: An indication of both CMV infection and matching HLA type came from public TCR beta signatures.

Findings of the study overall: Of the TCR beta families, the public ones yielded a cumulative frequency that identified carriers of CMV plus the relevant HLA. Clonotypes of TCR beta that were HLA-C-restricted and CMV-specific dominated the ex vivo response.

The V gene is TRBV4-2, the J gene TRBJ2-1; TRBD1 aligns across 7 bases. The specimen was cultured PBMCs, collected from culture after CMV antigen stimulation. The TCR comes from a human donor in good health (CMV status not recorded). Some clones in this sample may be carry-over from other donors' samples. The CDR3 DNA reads TGTGCCAGCAGCCACGATAGAGGGGGCGAGCAGTTCTTC. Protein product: CASSHDRGGEQFF.